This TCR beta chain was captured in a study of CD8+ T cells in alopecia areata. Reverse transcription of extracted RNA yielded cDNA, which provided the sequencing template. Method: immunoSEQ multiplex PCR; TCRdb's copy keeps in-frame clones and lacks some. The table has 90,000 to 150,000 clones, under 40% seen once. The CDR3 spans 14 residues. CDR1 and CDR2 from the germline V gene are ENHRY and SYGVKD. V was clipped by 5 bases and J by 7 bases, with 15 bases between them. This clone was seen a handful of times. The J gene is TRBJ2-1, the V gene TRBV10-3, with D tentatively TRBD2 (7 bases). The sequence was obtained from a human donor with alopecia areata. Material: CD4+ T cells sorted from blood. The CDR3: CAISIREGGNEQFF. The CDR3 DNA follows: TGTGCCATCAGTATACGAGAGGGGGGGAATGAGCAGTTCTTC.